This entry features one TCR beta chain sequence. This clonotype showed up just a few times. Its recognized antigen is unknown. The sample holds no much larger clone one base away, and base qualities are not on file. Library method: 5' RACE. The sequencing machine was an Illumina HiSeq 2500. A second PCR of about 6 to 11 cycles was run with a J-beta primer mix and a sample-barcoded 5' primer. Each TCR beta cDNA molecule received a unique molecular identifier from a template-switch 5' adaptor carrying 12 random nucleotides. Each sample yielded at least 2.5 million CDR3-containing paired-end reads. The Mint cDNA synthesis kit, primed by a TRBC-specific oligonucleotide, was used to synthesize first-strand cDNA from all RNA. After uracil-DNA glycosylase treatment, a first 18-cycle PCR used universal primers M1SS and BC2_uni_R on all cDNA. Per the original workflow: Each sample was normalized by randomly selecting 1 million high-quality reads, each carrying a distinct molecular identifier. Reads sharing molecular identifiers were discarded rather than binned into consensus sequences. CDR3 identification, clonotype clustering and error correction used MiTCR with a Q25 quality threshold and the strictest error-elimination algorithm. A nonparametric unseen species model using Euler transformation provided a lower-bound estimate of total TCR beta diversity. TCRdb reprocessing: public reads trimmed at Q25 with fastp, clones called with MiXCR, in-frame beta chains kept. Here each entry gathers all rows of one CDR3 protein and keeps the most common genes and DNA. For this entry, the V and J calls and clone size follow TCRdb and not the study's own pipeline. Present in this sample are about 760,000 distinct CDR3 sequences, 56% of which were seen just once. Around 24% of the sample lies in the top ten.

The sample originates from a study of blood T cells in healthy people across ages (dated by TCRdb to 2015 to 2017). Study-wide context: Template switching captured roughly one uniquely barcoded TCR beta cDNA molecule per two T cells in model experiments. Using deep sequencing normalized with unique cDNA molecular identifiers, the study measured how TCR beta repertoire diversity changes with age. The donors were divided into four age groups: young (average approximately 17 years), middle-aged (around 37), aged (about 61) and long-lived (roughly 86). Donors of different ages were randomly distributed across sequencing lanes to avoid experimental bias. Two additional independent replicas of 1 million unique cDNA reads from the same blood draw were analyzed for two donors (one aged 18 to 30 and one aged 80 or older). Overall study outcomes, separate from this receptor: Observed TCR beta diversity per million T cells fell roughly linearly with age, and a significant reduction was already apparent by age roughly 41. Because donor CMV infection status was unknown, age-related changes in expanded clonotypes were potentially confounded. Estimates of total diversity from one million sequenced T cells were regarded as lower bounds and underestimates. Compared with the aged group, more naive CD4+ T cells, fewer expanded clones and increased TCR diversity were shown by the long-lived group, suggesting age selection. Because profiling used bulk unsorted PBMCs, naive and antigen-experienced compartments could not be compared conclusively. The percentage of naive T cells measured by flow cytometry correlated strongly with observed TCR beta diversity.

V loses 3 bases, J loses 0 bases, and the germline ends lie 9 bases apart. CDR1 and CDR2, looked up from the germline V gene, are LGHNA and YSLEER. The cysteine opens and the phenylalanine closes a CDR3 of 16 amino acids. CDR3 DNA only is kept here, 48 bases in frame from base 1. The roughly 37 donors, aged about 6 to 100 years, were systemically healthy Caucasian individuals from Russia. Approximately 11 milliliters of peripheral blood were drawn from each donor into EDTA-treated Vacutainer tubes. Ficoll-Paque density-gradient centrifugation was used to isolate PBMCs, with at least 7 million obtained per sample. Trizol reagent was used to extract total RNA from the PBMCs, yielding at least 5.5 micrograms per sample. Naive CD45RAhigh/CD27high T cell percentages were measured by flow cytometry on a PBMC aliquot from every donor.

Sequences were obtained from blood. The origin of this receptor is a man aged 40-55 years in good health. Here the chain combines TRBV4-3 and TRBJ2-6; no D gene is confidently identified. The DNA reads TGCGCCAGCAGCCAGGCGCTCCGCTCTGGGGCCAACGTCCTGACTTTC. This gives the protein CASSQALRSGANVLTF.